The rows below give T cell receptor beta chains drawn from one sample of a study of cytomegalovirus exposure and HLA in healthy donors. Using immunoSEQ multiplex PCR, the repertoire was profiled, and TCRdb retains in-frame clones only, with some absent. The data show tens of thousands of clones, 74% seen once. The sequenced sample was PBMCs. These receptors all stem from a woman in her fifties or sixties in good health and CMV-seropositive. Both conserved end residues are part of each CDR3.

j_gene	v_gene	CDR3aa
TRBJ2-1	TRBV27	CASSFLPSGISYNEQFF
TRBJ2-2	TRBV27	CASSLSRGSGELFF
TRBJ2-7	TRBV9	CASSVGLAGYEQYF
TRBJ2-7	TRBV6-6	CASSYTGSSYEQYF
TRBJ2-7	TRBV19	CASSIVDRALYEQYF
TRBJ2-6	TRBV18	CASSPLAGASSGANVLTF
TRBJ2-7	TRBV13	CASSLEGREAYEQYF
TRBJ1-1	TRBV6-5	CATSGALPTEAFF
TRBJ2-2	TRBV5-1	CASSLGGNTGELFF
TRBJ2-3	TRBV19	CASTPSEGDTQYF
TRBJ1-1	TRBV7-8	CASSLIGGVNTEAFF
TRBJ2-3	TRBV6-5	CASSSDSSVTQYF
TRBJ2-1	TRBV2	CASSEWTGVNEQFF
TRBJ1-1	TRBV11-3	CASSPRGQAINTEAFF
TRBJ2-3	TRBV10-3	CAISDPGRTGTTDTQYF
TRBJ1-2	TRBV5-4	CASSSNTGTGGHGYTF
TRBJ2-1	TRBV19	CASRGRGSHNEQFF
TRBJ1-1	TRBV7-9	CASSLWTAMNTEAFF
TRBJ2-3	TRBV7-3	CASSLYFTDTQYF
TRBJ1-5	TRBV19	CASSSGPSGQGVYQPQHF
TRBJ1-3	TRBV10-2	CASSPLSGNTIYF
TRBJ2-2	TRBV12-5	CASAWDSDTGELFF
TRBJ2-1	TRBV5-1	CASSFFRLNNEQFF
TRBJ1-1	TRBV6-1	CASTVEANTEAFF
TRBJ1-1	TRBV5-6	CASSVDNRDLKAFF
TRBJ1-2	TRBV6-5	CASSYSLGGDYGYTF
TRBJ2-7	TRBV6-5	CASGQTSYEQYF
TRBJ2-7	TRBV19	CASSIGKLGAYEQYF
TRBJ1-2	TRBV18	CASSPLKGQKFNYGYTF
TRBJ2-1	TRBV10-3	CAISAGTSGYNEQFF